The rows below give T cell receptor beta chains drawn from one sample of a study of beta chain features in type 1 diabetes. Sequenced by immunoSEQ multiplex PCR; TCRdb stores in-frame clones only, minus some. The sample holds 500,000 to 650,000 clones, around 12% seen once. The sample was naive CD4+ T cells from blood. These receptors all stem from a man aged 25 to 40 with type 1 diabetes. Each CDR3 is given without its conserved first and last residue. Rows give clone size only sometimes, using once, few, many, or a class for an expanded clone.

size: few; V: TRBV5-1; J: TRBJ2-5; CDR3: ASSLGTGKGETQY
size: -; V: TRBV7-2; J: TRBJ1-2; CDR3: ASSLRPDFNYGYT
size: few; V: TRBV7-9; J: TRBJ2-1; CDR3: ASSFGTGAPQF
size: few; V: TRBV7-2; J: TRBJ2-7; CDR3: ASSPRQGPYEQY
size: -; V: TRBV10-3; J: TRBJ2-3; CDR3: AIRPAGGADTQY
size: -; V: TRBV11-3; J: TRBJ2-1; CDR3: ASSSGSSYNEQF
size: -; V: TRBV5-4; J: TRBJ1-1; CDR3: ASSLLGGVEAF
size: few; V: TRBV6-6; J: TRBJ2-7; CDR3: ASRGIPVVDEQY
size: -; V: TRBV11-2; J: TRBJ1-3; CDR3: ASSPQGPPGNTIY
size: few; V: TRBV11-2; J: TRBJ1-2; CDR3: ASSLGTALWGSYT
size: -; V: TRBV5-4; J: TRBJ2-2; CDR3: ASSPVGTGELF
size: -; V: TRBV7-8; J: TRBJ2-3; CDR3: ASSPRQGSDTQY
size: few; V: TRBV7-9; J: TRBJ1-5; CDR3: ASSFGDRGDNQPQH
size: few; V: TRBV9; J: TRBJ2-2; CDR3: ASSAQGNTGELF
size: few; V: TRBV4-2; J: TRBJ2-6; CDR3: ASSPGLQSGANVLT
size: few; V: TRBV7-2; J: TRBJ2-5; CDR3: ASSLRGQETQY
size: -; V: TRBV28; J: TRBJ1-4; CDR3: ASSLPGEVEKLF
size: few; V: TRBV7-2; J: TRBJ2-7; CDR3: ASSPSGTGGLYEQY
size: few; V: TRBV7-2; J: TRBJ2-2; CDR3: ASSFRTGAGTGELF
size: -; V: TRBV7-9; J: TRBJ2-4; CDR3: ASSLAGEGTIQY
size: few; V: TRBV7-2; J: TRBJ2-2; CDR3: ASSPHRLAGGPGTGELF
size: few; V: TRBV2; J: TRBJ1-3; CDR3: ASRERGTGNTIY